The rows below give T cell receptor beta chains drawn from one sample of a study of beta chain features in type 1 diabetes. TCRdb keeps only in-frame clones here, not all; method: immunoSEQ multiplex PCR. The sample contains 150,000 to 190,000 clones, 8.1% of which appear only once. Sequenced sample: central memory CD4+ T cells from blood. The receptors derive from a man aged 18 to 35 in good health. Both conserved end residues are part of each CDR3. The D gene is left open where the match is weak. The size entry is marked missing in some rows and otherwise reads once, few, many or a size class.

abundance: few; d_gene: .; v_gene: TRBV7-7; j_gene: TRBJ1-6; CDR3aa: CASSLGRGASSPLHF; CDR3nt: TGTGCCAGCAGCTTAGGGCGGGGGGCGAGTTCACCCCTCCACTTT
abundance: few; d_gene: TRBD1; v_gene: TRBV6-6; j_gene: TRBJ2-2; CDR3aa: CASKDRDRGTGELFF; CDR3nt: TGTGCCAGCAAAGACCGGGACAGGGGCACCGGGGAGCTGTTTTTT
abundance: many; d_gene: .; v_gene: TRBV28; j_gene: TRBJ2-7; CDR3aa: CASSFRVEQYF; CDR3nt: TGTGCCAGCAGTTTCCGTGTCGAGCAGTACTTC
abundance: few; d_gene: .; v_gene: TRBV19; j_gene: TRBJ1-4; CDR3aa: CASSRLNEKLFF; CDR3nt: TGTGCCAGTAGTAGACTTAATGAAAAACTGTTTTTT
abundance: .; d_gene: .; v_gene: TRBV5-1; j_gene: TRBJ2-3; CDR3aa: CASSLGGTDTQYF; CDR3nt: TGCGCCAGCAGCTTGGGCGGCACAGATACGCAGTATTTT
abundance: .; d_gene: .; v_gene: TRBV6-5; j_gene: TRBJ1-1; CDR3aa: CASSYGGESEAFF; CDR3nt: TGTGCCAGCAGCTATGGGGGGGAATCTGAAGCTTTCTTT
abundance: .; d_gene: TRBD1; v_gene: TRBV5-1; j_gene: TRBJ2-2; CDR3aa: CASNPAGTDTGELFF; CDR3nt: TGCGCCAGCAATCCCGCCGGGACAGACACCGGGGAGCTGTTTTTT
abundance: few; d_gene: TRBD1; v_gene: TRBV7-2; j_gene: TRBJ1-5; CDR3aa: CASSLVDRGVQPQHF; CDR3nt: TGTGCCAGCAGCTTAGTAGACAGGGGAGTACAGCCCCAGCATTTT
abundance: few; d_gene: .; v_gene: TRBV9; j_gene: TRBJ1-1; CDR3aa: CASSVVQENTEAFF; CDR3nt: TGTGCCAGCAGCGTAGTCCAGGAGAACACTGAAGCTTTCTTT
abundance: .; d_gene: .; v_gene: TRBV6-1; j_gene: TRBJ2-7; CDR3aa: CASSENWATSYEQYF; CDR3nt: TGTGCCAGCAGTGAAAATTGGGCCACATCCTACGAGCAGTACTTC
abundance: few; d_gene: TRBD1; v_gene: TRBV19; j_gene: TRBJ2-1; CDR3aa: CASSHRGRGNEQFF; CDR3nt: TGTGCCAGTAGTCACAGGGGGCGAGGGAATGAGCAGTTCTTC
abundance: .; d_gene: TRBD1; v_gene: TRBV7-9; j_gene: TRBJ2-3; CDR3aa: CASRRGGWGTDTQYF; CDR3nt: TGTGCCAGCAGACGAGGGGGCTGGGGCACAGATACGCAGTATTTT
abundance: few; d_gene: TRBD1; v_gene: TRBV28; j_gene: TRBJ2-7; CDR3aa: CASISQGAVYEQYF; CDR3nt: TGTGCCAGCATATCACAGGGGGCCGTCTACGAGCAGTACTTC
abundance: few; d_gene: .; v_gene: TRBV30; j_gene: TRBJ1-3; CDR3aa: CAWGRRSSGNTIYF; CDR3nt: TGTGCCTGGGGGAGGAGGTCCTCTGGAAACACCATATATTTT
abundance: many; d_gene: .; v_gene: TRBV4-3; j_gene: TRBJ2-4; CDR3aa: CASSQDMRQTKNIQYF; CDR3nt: TGCGCCAGCAGCCAAGATATGCGGCAGACCAAAAACATTCAGTACTTC
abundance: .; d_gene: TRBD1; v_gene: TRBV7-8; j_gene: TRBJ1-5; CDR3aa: CASSRGTGGNQPQHF; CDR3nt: TGTGCCAGCAGCCGTGGGACAGGGGGAAATCAGCCCCAGCATTTT
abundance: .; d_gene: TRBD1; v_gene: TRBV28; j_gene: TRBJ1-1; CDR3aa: CASSRTGVNTEAFF; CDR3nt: TGTGCCAGCAGTAGGACAGGGGTGAACACTGAAGCTTTCTTT
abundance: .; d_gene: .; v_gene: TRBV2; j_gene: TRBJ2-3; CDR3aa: CASSEATPLDTQYF; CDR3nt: TGTGCCAGCAGTGAAGCGACTCCCTTAGATACGCAGTATTTT
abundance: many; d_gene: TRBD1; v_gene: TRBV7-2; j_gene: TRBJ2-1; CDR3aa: CASSPEWDRGLYEQFF; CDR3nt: TGTGCCAGCAGCCCGGAATGGGACAGGGGACTCTATGAGCAGTTCTTC
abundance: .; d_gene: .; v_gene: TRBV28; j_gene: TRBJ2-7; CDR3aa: CASSLWAPDRTYEQYF; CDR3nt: TGTGCCAGCAGTTTATGGGCCCCCGACAGGACCTACGAGCAGTACTTC
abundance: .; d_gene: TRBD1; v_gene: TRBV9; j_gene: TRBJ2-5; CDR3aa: CASSSGQGYILETQYF; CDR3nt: TGTGCCAGCAGCTCGGGACAGGGGTATATCTTGGAGACCCAGTACTTC
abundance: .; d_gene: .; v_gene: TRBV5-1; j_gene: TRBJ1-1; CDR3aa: CASSFDRNTEAFF; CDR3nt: TGCGCCAGCAGCTTCGACAGGAACACTGAAGCTTTCTTT
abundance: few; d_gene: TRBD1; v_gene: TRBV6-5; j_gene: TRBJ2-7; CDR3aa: CASRDRGYEQYF; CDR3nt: TGTGCCAGCAGGGACAGGGGCTACGAGCAGTACTTC
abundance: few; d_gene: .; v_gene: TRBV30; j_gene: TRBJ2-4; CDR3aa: CAWSDPWRANIQYF; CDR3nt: TGTGCCTGGAGCGATCCGTGGAGGGCGAACATTCAGTACTTC
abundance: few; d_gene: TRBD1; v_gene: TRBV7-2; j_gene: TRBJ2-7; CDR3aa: CASSFSGTGDTYEQYF; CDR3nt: TGTGCCAGCAGCTTCTCCGGGACAGGGGACACCTACGAGCAGTACTTC
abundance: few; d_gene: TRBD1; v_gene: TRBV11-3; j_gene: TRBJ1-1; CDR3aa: CASSSVKGANTEAFF; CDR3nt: TGTGCCAGCAGCTCCGTGAAGGGGGCGAACACTGAAGCTTTCTTT
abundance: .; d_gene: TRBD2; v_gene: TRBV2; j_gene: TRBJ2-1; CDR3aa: CASSLTSGGASEQFF; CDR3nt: TGTGCCAGCAGCTTGACTAGCGGGGGGGCCAGTGAGCAGTTCTTC
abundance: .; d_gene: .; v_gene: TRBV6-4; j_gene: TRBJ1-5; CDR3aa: CASSGNGGEPQHF; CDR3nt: TGTGCCAGCAGTGGTAACGGGGGGGAGCCCCAGCATTTT
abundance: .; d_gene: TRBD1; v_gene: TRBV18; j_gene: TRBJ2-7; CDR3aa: CASSPRDRGPYEQYF; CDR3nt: TGTGCCAGCTCACCGCGGGACAGGGGGCCTTACGAGCAGTACTTC
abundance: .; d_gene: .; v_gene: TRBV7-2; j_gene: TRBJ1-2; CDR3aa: CASSPDPQSHYGYTF; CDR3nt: TGTGCCAGCAGCCCCGACCCACAGAGTCACTATGGCTACACCTTC
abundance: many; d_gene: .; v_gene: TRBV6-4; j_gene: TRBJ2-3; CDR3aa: CASSSSGFTDTQYF; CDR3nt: TGTGCCAGCAGTTCCAGCGGGTTCACAGATACGCAGTATTTT
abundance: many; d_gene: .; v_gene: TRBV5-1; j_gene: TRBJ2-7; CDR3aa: CASSLRGISYEQYF; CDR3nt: TGCGCCAGCAGCTTGCGAGGGATCTCCTACGAGCAGTACTTC
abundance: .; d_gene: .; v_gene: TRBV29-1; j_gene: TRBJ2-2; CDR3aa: CSVVWGGLLFTGELFF; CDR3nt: TGCAGCGTTGTCTGGGGGGGGCTACTTTTCACCGGGGAGCTGTTTTTT
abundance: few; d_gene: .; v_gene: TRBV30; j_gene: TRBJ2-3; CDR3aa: CAWGGLSTDTQYF; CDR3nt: TGTGCCTGGGGGGGCCTGAGCACAGATACGCAGTATTTT
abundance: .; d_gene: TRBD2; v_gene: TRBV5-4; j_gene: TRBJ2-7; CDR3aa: CASSFLLAGFGGEQYF; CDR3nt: TGTGCCAGCAGCTTCCTCCTAGCGGGATTTGGCGGCGAGCAGTACTTC
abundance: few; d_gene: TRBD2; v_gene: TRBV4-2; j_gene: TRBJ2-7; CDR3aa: CASSLTSGTSGRHEQYF; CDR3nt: TGTGCCAGCAGCCTGACGTCCGGGACTAGCGGGAGGCACGAGCAGTACTTC
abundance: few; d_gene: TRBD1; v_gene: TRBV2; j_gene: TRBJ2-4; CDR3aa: CASSATGQGGKNIQYF; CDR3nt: TGTGCCAGCAGTGCGACAGGACAGGGGGGTAAAAACATTCAGTACTTC
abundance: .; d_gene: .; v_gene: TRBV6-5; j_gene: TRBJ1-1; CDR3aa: CASSYTRKPMNTEAFF; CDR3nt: TGTGCCAGCAGTTACACTAGGAAGCCCATGAACACTGAAGCTTTCTTT
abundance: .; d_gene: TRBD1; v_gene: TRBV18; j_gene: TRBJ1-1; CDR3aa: CASSPNGGQGTFNTEAFF; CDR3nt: TGTGCCAGCTCACCAAATGGGGGACAGGGGACTTTTAACACTGAAGCTTTCTTT
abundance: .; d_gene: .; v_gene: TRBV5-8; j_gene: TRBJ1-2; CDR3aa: CASSLAGYTF; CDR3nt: TGTGCCAGCAGCTTAGCAGGCTACACCTTC
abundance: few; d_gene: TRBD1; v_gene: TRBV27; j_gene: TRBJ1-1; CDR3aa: CASSFRTGNTEAFF; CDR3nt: TGTGCCAGCAGTTTCCGGACAGGGAACACTGAAGCTTTCTTT
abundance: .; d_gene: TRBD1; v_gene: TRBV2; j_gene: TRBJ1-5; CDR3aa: CASSEGYRGNQPQHF; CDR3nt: TGTGCCAGCAGTGAAGGGTACAGGGGTAATCAGCCCCAGCATTTT
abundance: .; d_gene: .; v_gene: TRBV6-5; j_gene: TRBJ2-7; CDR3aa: CASSYRGKNEQYF; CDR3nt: TGTGCCAGCAGTTACCGGGGGAAAAACGAGCAGTACTTC
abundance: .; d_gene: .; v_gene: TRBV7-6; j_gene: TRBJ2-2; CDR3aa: CASSLRDNPGELFF; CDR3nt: TGTGCCAGCAGCTTAAGGGACAACCCAGGGGAGCTGTTTTTT
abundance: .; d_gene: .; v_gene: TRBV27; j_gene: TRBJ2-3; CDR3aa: CASSLRGVGTDTQYF; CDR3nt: TGTGCCAGCAGCCTCAGGGGAGTGGGCACAGATACGCAGTATTTT
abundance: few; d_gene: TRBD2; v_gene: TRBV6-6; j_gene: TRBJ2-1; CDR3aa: CATKREGWNEQFF; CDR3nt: TGTGCCACCAAGCGGGAGGGATGGAATGAGCAGTTCTTC
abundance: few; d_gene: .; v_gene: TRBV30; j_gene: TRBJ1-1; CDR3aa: CAWSTQGGGVAFF; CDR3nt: TGTGCCTGGAGTACCCAGGGAGGAGGGGTTGCTTTCTTT
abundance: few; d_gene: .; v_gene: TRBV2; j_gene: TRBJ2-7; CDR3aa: CASTIFRGDYEQYF; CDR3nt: TGTGCCAGCACCATATTCCGGGGAGACTACGAGCAGTACTTC
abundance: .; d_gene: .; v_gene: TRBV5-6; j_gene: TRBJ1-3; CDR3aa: CASSFQQGISGNTIYF; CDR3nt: TGTGCCAGCAGCTTCCAACAGGGTATCTCTGGAAACACCATATATTTT
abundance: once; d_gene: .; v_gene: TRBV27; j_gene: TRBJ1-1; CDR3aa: CASSSYGGANTEAFF; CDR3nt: TGTGCCAGCAGTTCCTACGGGGGAGCGAACACTGAAGCTTTCTTT
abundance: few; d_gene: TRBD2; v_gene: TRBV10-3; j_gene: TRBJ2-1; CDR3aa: CAIAGTSGGEQFF; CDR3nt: TGTGCCATCGCCGGGACTAGCGGCGGTGAGCAGTTCTTC
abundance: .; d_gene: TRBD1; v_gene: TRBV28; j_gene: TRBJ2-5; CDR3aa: CASSSPGTGGETQYF; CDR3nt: TGTGCCAGCAGTTCCCCAGGGACAGGAGGGGAGACCCAGTACTTC
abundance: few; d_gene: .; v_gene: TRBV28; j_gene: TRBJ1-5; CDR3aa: CASSWGLGQPQHF; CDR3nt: TGTGCCAGCAGTTGGGGGCTAGGGCAGCCCCAGCATTTT
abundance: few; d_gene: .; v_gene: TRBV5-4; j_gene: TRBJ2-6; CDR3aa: CASSQGVYSGANVLTF; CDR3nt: TGCGCCAGCAGCCAAGGAGTATACTCAGGGGCCAACGTCCTGACTTTC
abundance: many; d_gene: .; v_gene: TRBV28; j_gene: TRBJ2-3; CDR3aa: CASSPGGGDTQYF; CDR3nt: TGTGCCAGCAGTCCAGGAGGGGGCGATACGCAGTATTTT